This T cell receptor (beta chain) was found in a study of shared clonotypes between healthy human individuals. This clone occurred once. Its specificity is not known. Clones were sequenced by immunoSEQ multiplex PCR, and TCRdb holds only the in-frame ones, with some missing. Of roughly 2.5 million clones listed, around nine tenths are singletons. Regarding the study as a whole: The naive CD4 repertoires of a few donors were compared, and roughly 5.1% of clonotypes were shared. Expectations were that clonotype sharing among donors would be affected by sequencing depth.

Among the donors, all were Caucasian adults who lived in Nashville, Tennessee. CDR1 and CDR2 from the germline V gene are LGHNA and YSLEER. Trimming pared 2 bases from V and 2 bases from J, leaving 15 bases between. This CDR3 has 16 residues. The sequence was collected from a man aged 18 to 29 in good health. What was sequenced was naive CD4+ T cells sorted from blood. The subset here: CD45RA+ positively selected. J is TRBJ2-5 and V is TRBV4-3; D might be TRBD2 (6 bases). The CDR3 sequence: CASSQTAGLTQETQYF. Written as DNA, the CDR3 is TGCGCCAGCAGCCAAACCGCGGGACTCACACAAGAGACCCAGTACTTC.